Presented here are 15 T cell receptor beta chains from one specimen sequenced in a study of identical twins. TCRdb redid the calling of the 5' RACE reads with MiXCR, one entry per CDR3 protein. The data show 500,000 to 550,000 distinct CDR3 sequences, 20% to 25% seen once. The sample was also linked to a second study, of yellow fever vaccine responses in identical twins.

Sequencing was carried out using CD4+ T cells sorted from blood. These receptors all stem from a woman younger than 35 in good health.

The rearrangement joins TRBV28 to TRBJ1-1; D unclear. Germline CDR1 reads MDHEN; CDR2 reads SYDVKM. The CDR3 totals 14 residues. Between the trimmed V and J ends, which lost 3 bases and 4 bases, there was a span of 12 bases. The CDR3 loop is CASSFSASSTEAFF. In DNA, the CDR3 is TGTGCCAGCAGTTTTTCCGCGAGCAGCACTGAAGCTTTCTTT.

The chain employs TRBV12-3 or TRBV12-4 and TRBJ2-7; 9 bases are a match to TRBD1. Trimming cost V 8 bases and J 2 bases; bases outside gene matches: 7. This CDR3 comprises 14 residues. As DNA, the CDR3 is TGTGCCAGCCGGCTGGGACAGGGAACCTACGAGCAGTACTTC. This codes for CASRLGQGTYEQYF.

This clonotype came up many times. The chain joins TRBV6-5 to TRBJ2-7; TRBD2 aligns across 11 bases. CDR3 length equals 15 residues. CDR1 MNHEY and CDR2 SVGAGI come from the germline V gene. J gave up 1 base and V 4 bases, and 3 bases lay outside the gene matches. The CDR3 spells CASSSGLAGSYEQYF. CDR3 sequence (DNA): TGTGCCAGCAGTTCCGGACTAGCGGGTTCCTACGAGCAGTACTTC.

The V call is TRBV29-1, the J call TRBJ2-1; no firm D call. Germline CDR1 reads SQVTM; CDR2 reads ANQGSEA. This CDR3 spans 12 amino acids. V lost 7 bases and J lost 8, with 15 bases in between. The DNA of the CDR3 is TGCAGCGCCTCTCCGGGTTGGCATGAGCAGTTCTTC. Protein: CSASPGWHEQFF.

This clonotype has just a few counts. The chain recombines TRBV6-1 with TRBJ2-1; 11 bases are a match to TRBD1. Germline CDR1 is MNHNS and CDR2 is SASEGT. With 6 bases clipped from V and 7 bases from J, the junction kept 14 bases outside the gene matches. This CDR3 contains 17 residues. The CDR3 spells CASRENPDRGRKNEQFF. The CDR3 nucleotides are TGTGCCAGCAGGGAAAACCCGGACAGGGGGCGCAAAAATGAGCAGTTCTTC.

The chain carries TRBV2 and TRBJ1-5; no firm D call. This CDR3 spans 15 amino acids. V dropped 3 bases and J dropped 0 bases, with 9 bases sitting between them. Germline V lookup: CDR1 SNHLY, CDR2 FYNNEI. DNA of the CDR3: TGTGCCAGCAGTGAGGGCACCCTTAGCAATCAGCCCCAGCATTTT. Its protein product is CASSEGTLSNQPQHF. The full variable domain, its missing parts supplied by reference TRBV2 and TRBJ1-5, is EPEVTQTPSHQVTQMGQEVILRCVPISNHLYFYWYRQILGQKVEFLVSFYNNEISEKSEIFDDQFSVERPDGSNFTLKIRSTKLEDSAMYFCASSEGTLSNQPQHFGDGTRLSIL.

This clonotype was detected many times. The chain links TRBV12-3 or TRBV12-4 to TRBJ1-3; no clear D. CDR3 size: 13 residues. V was pared by 10 bases and J by 1 base, with 11 bases between. The CDR3 protein is CATSIGSGNTIYF. In DNA form, the CDR3 reads TGTGCCACCTCCATCGGGTCTGGAAACACCATATATTTT.

The V gene is TRBV5-4, the J gene TRBJ2-3; TRBD2 agrees at 10 bases. V lost 0 bases, J lost 2 bases, and 12 bases stayed unmatched. Germline CDR1 SGHNT, CDR2 YYREEE (reference sequence). This CDR3 is built from 19 residues. The CDR3 coding sequence is TGTGCCAGCAGCTTGGTCGTCCTAGCGGGGGCGCCTATCACAGATACGCAGTATTTT. Protein: CASSLVVLAGAPITDTQYF. Together with reference TRBV5-4 and TRBJ2-3, the CDR3 gives the full variable domain: ETGVTQSPTHLIKTRGQQVTLRCSSQSGHNTVSWYQQALGQGPQFIFQYYREEENGRGNFPPRFSGLQFPNYSSELNVNALELDDSALYLCASSLVVLAGAPITDTQYFGPGTRLTVL.

This clonotype has only a few counts. The chain recombines TRBV12-3 or TRBV12-4 with TRBJ2-6; TRBD2 is a possible D gene (6 bases). V dropped 3 bases and J dropped 0 bases, with 18 bases sitting between them. CDR3 length: 19 amino acids. CDR3 residues: CASSFYSRGGLSGANVLTF. CDR3 in DNA: TGTGCCAGCAGTTTTTATTCTAGGGGAGGCCTCTCTGGGGCCAACGTCCTGACTTTC.

The chain recombines TRBV10-3 with TRBJ2-7; D perhaps matches TRBD1 (6 bases). The CDR3 has 16 residues. CDR1 is ENHRY and CDR2 is SYGVKD in the germline V gene. The V gene lost 4 bases and the J gene lost 2 bases, with 18 bases spanning the gap. The CDR3: CAISGAFGGGTYEQYF. DNA for the CDR3: TGTGCCATCAGTGGAGCCTTTGGGGGCGGAACCTACGAGCAGTACTTC.

The chain has TRBV12-3 or TRBV12-4 and TRBJ2-7; no firm D call. CDR3 size: 13 residues. Trimming removed 5 bases from V and 3 bases from J, with 11 bases in between. The CDR3: CASSLRADYEQYF. The CDR3 nucleotides are TGTGCCAGCAGTCTAAGGGCCGACTACGAGCAGTACTTC.

This clonotype came up a few times. The chain has TRBV28 and TRBJ1-2; perhaps TRBD1 as D (5 bases). The CDR3 runs to 14 residues. CDR1 and CDR2 (germline): MDHEN, SYDVKM. Trimming removed 5 bases from V and 2 bases from J, with 12 bases in between. The CDR3 reads CASSHGGGNYGYTF. The CDR3 nucleotides are TGTGCCAGCAGTCACGGGGGGGGGAACTATGGCTACACCTTC.

This chain links TRBV2 with TRBJ2-3; 7 positions agree with TRBD2. Germline loops: CDR1 SNHLY, CDR2 FYNNEI. Trimming took 8 bases from V and 0 from J; bases not matched to a gene: 26. The CDR3 length is 21 residues. As DNA, the CDR3 is TGTGCCAGCTTCCCCCGAGGTGTGACGGGGGGTCTCGTACTTAGCACAGATACGCAGTATTTT. Its protein product is CASFPRGVTGGLVLSTDTQYF.

The V and J genes are TRBV3-1 and TRBJ2-1; TRBD1 matches at 11 bases. With V trimmed by 3 bases and J by 0 bases, 10 bases remained unmatched. Germline lookup yields CDR1 LGHDT and CDR2 YNNKEL (reference sequence). This CDR3 has 19 amino acids. The CDR3 spells CASSHLGGQGESSYNEQFF. In DNA, the CDR3 is TGTGCCAGCAGCCATCTTGGGGGACAGGGGGAGAGCTCCTACAATGAGCAGTTCTTC.

This clonotype has more than one count but fewer than ten. This rearrangement joins TRBV5-1 to TRBJ2-4; possibly TRBD1 for D (7 bases). There are 13 residues in the CDR3. Trimming removed 4 bases at V and 7 bases at J, with 12 bases between. The germline V gene encodes CDR1 SGHRS and CDR2 YFSETQ. CDR3 sequence (DNA): TGCGCCAGCAGCCCAGGGGGGACGAACATTCAGTACTTC. Translation gives CASSPGGTNIQYF.